These T cell receptor beta chains were read from a single sample in a study of HIV-infected patients and healthy controls. One entry per CDR3 protein, called by TCRdb with MiXCR from the 5' RACE reads. Here the sample spans roughly 3,200 distinct CDR3 sequences, less than 25% being singletons. Sequences were derived from blood, sampled before antiretroviral therapy. These receptors all come from an adult with HIV infection. Each CDR3 is given with its conserved first and last residue. D genes are given only for firm matches. Rows give clone size only sometimes, using once, few, many, or a class for an expanded clone.

j_call: TRBJ2-3; v_call: TRBV6-6; cdr3_length: 17; clone_size: medium-sized; d_call: TRBD2; cdr3_nt: TGTGCCAGCAGTTACGGACGGCTAGCGGGATACACAGATACGCAGTATTTT; cdr3_aa: CASSYGRLAGYTDTQYF
j_call: TRBJ2-3; v_call: TRBV20-1; cdr3_length: 16; clone_size: .; d_call: .; cdr3_nt: TGCAGTGCTAGAGATATTCAAACCACTAGCACAGATACGCAGTATTTT; cdr3_aa: CSARDIQTTSTDTQYF
j_call: TRBJ1-1; v_call: TRBV7-2; cdr3_length: 14; clone_size: medium-sized; d_call: TRBD1; cdr3_nt: TGTGCCAGCAGCTCGCGGACAGGGAACACTGAAGCTTTCTTT; cdr3_aa: CASSSRTGNTEAFF
j_call: TRBJ1-5; v_call: TRBV6-5; cdr3_length: 15; clone_size: medium-sized; d_call: .; cdr3_nt: TGTGCCAGCAGTTATCTCTTAGGGAGCAATCAGCCCCAGCATTTT; cdr3_aa: CASSYLLGSNQPQHF
j_call: TRBJ2-7; v_call: TRBV7-2; cdr3_length: 15; clone_size: medium-sized; d_call: TRBD2; cdr3_nt: TGTGCCAGCAGCTTAGAGGGACGGGGTAGCGGGGTTGTGTACTTC; cdr3_aa: CASSLEGRGSGVVYF
j_call: TRBJ2-5; v_call: TRBV6-2/TRBV6-3; cdr3_length: 13; clone_size: few; d_call: .; cdr3_nt: TGTGCCAGCAGCACCTTATTCGCTGAGACCCAGTACTTC; cdr3_aa: CASSTLFAETQYF
j_call: TRBJ2-4; v_call: TRBV11-1; cdr3_length: 15; clone_size: medium-sized; d_call: .; cdr3_nt: TGTGCCAGCAGCTTAGGTCACCTAGCCAAAAACATTCAGTACTTC; cdr3_aa: CASSLGHLAKNIQYF
j_call: TRBJ2-7; v_call: TRBV7-9; cdr3_length: 16; clone_size: .; d_call: .; cdr3_nt: TGTGCCAGCAGATCGTCTACTGGGGCGCAGGCCTACGAGCAGTACTTC; cdr3_aa: CASRSSTGAQAYEQYF
j_call: TRBJ2-5; v_call: TRBV19; cdr3_length: 12; clone_size: .; d_call: TRBD1; cdr3_nt: TGTGCCAGTAGGTTACAGGGGGGGACCCAGTACTTC; cdr3_aa: CASRLQGGTQYF
j_call: TRBJ1-2; v_call: TRBV6-5; cdr3_length: 14; clone_size: medium-sized; d_call: TRBD1; cdr3_nt: TGTGCCAGCAGTTCACACCGACAGGGGGGCGGCTACACCTTC; cdr3_aa: CASSSHRQGGGYTF
j_call: TRBJ2-2; v_call: TRBV7-8; cdr3_length: 15; clone_size: few; d_call: .; cdr3_nt: TGTGCCAGCAGCTCCTTGGGACTCCGCACCGGGGAGCTGTTTTTT; cdr3_aa: CASSSLGLRTGELFF
j_call: TRBJ2-3; v_call: TRBV12-3/TRBV12-4; cdr3_length: 17; clone_size: .; d_call: .; cdr3_nt: TGTGCCAGCCTTACCCGGCGACAGGGAAGGGGGGAAGATACGCAGTATTTT; cdr3_aa: CASLTRRQGRGEDTQYF
j_call: TRBJ1-1; v_call: TRBV20-1; cdr3_length: 12; clone_size: few; d_call: .; cdr3_nt: TGCAGTGCCCAGATGGAGGGGGGTAGGGCTTTCTTT; cdr3_aa: CSAQMEGGRAFF
j_call: TRBJ2-4; v_call: TRBV7-3; cdr3_length: 13; clone_size: few; d_call: TRBD2; cdr3_nt: TGTGCCAGCAGCTTAAGGCGGGGGGGGATTCAGTACTTC; cdr3_aa: CASSLRRGGIQYF
j_call: TRBJ2-5; v_call: TRBV18; cdr3_length: 16; clone_size: few; d_call: TRBD1; cdr3_nt: TGTGCCAGCTCACCCACCGGGACAGGGGGCATCAAGACCCAGTACTTC; cdr3_aa: CASSPTGTGGIKTQYF
j_call: TRBJ1-2; v_call: TRBV20-1; cdr3_length: 12; clone_size: medium-sized; d_call: .; cdr3_nt: TGCAGTGCTAGCTCACAGGGCTATGGCTACACCTTC; cdr3_aa: CSASSQGYGYTF
j_call: TRBJ1-5; v_call: TRBV19; cdr3_length: 13; clone_size: medium-sized; d_call: .; cdr3_nt: TGTGCCAGTAGTCTCCAGGTAAACCAGCCCCAGCATTTT; cdr3_aa: CASSLQVNQPQHF
j_call: TRBJ1-4; v_call: TRBV12-3/TRBV12-4; cdr3_length: 13; clone_size: few; d_call: .; cdr3_nt: TGTGCCAGCAGTCTACAGGGTAATGAAAAACTGTTTTTT; cdr3_aa: CASSLQGNEKLFF
j_call: TRBJ2-1; v_call: TRBV9; cdr3_length: 14; clone_size: few; d_call: .; cdr3_nt: TGTGCCAGCAGGGGCCCGGGGACCTACAATGAGCAGTTCTTC; cdr3_aa: CASRGPGTYNEQFF
j_call: TRBJ1-2; v_call: TRBV12-3/TRBV12-4; cdr3_length: 15; clone_size: few; d_call: .; cdr3_nt: TGTGCCAGCAGTCCCCAGGGTACTGCTAACTATGGCTACACCTTC; cdr3_aa: CASSPQGTANYGYTF
j_call: TRBJ2-3; v_call: TRBV7-2; cdr3_length: 14; clone_size: medium-sized; d_call: TRBD1; cdr3_nt: TGTGCCAGCAGCCGGACAGGGGGCACAGATACGCAGTATTTT; cdr3_aa: CASSRTGGTDTQYF
j_call: TRBJ2-7; v_call: TRBV5-6; cdr3_length: 14; clone_size: large; d_call: .; cdr3_nt: TGTGCCAGCAGCTTGGAACAGGCCCCCTACGAGCAGTACTTC; cdr3_aa: CASSLEQAPYEQYF
j_call: TRBJ2-3; v_call: TRBV6-5; cdr3_length: 16; clone_size: medium-sized; d_call: TRBD2; cdr3_nt: TGTGCCAGCAGTCGAAGACTAGCGGGGGCCCCAGATACGCAGTATTTT; cdr3_aa: CASSRRLAGAPDTQYF
j_call: TRBJ1-2; v_call: TRBV18; cdr3_length: 13; clone_size: .; d_call: .; cdr3_nt: TGTGCCAGCTCACCAGCAGCCCCCGACGAGACCACCTTC; cdr3_aa: CASSPAAPDETTF
j_call: TRBJ1-1; v_call: TRBV6-5; cdr3_length: 17; clone_size: medium-sized; d_call: TRBD1; cdr3_nt: TGTGCCAGCAGTTACTCCGACCGACAGGGAAGGAACACTGAAGCTTTCTTT; cdr3_aa: CASSYSDRQGRNTEAFF
j_call: TRBJ2-1; v_call: TRBV6-1; cdr3_length: 14; clone_size: .; d_call: .; cdr3_nt: TGTGCCAGCATTTTAGGAAATGACTACAATGAGCAGTTCTTC; cdr3_aa: CASILGNDYNEQFF
j_call: TRBJ2-2; v_call: TRBV7-6; cdr3_length: 16; clone_size: .; d_call: .; cdr3_nt: TGTGCCAGCAGCTTAGAAGGATCAGGGAACACCGGGGAGCTGTTTTTT; cdr3_aa: CASSLEGSGNTGELFF
j_call: TRBJ2-7; v_call: TRBV7-8; cdr3_length: 13; clone_size: medium-sized; d_call: .; cdr3_nt: TGTGCCAGCAGCTTACGACAGAACTACGAGCAGTACTTC; cdr3_aa: CASSLRQNYEQYF
j_call: TRBJ1-4; v_call: TRBV19; cdr3_length: 14; clone_size: few; d_call: .; cdr3_nt: TGTGCCAGTAGTAGGGACCGTACTAATGAAAAACTGTTTTTT; cdr3_aa: CASSRDRTNEKLFF
j_call: TRBJ1-1; v_call: TRBV18; cdr3_length: 14; clone_size: medium-sized; d_call: TRBD1; cdr3_nt: TGTGCCAGCTCACCTGGACAGGGGGGTTTCGAAGCTTTCTTT; cdr3_aa: CASSPGQGGFEAFF
j_call: TRBJ1-2; v_call: TRBV5-1; cdr3_length: 14; clone_size: .; d_call: .; cdr3_nt: TGCGCCAGCAGCACCACGACAGCCCACTATGGCTACACCTTC; cdr3_aa: CASSTTTAHYGYTF
j_call: TRBJ2-2; v_call: TRBV5-4; cdr3_length: 15; clone_size: few; d_call: .; cdr3_nt: TGTGCCAGCAGCCCTTCCTACGGGAACACCGGGGAGCTGTTTTTT; cdr3_aa: CASSPSYGNTGELFF
j_call: TRBJ2-3; v_call: TRBV5-6; cdr3_length: 13; clone_size: .; d_call: .; cdr3_nt: TGTGACAGCAGTCCCGGGAACGGAGATACGCAGTATTTT; cdr3_aa: CDSSPGNGDTQYF
j_call: TRBJ1-1; v_call: TRBV7-3; cdr3_length: 13; clone_size: .; d_call: .; cdr3_nt: TGTGCCAGCAGCCTCGGACAGAACACTGAAGCTTTCTTT; cdr3_aa: CASSLGQNTEAFF
j_call: TRBJ2-1; v_call: TRBV7-9; cdr3_length: 14; clone_size: .; d_call: .; cdr3_nt: TGTGCCAGCCGGGGGGCCTTTCACAACAATGAGCAGTTCTTC; cdr3_aa: CASRGAFHNNEQFF
j_call: TRBJ2-1; v_call: TRBV6-1; cdr3_length: 15; clone_size: medium-sized; d_call: TRBD2; cdr3_nt: TGTGCCAGCAGCCCGAGAGCGGGGGGATACAATGAGCAGTTCTTC; cdr3_aa: CASSPRAGGYNEQFF
j_call: TRBJ2-2; v_call: TRBV20-1; cdr3_length: 17; clone_size: few; d_call: .; cdr3_nt: TGCAGTGCTAATGCCTTGGAGGGAGCGGGCTTCACCGGGGAGCTGTTTTTT; cdr3_aa: CSANALEGAGFTGELFF
j_call: TRBJ2-1; v_call: TRBV19; cdr3_length: 11; clone_size: .; d_call: .; cdr3_nt: TGTGCCAGTAGCCCCGGGCCCAGGCAGTTCTTC; cdr3_aa: CASSPGPRQFF
j_call: TRBJ1-5; v_call: TRBV5-8; cdr3_length: 22; clone_size: medium-sized; d_call: .; cdr3_nt: TGTGCCAGCAGTGTGCTTGGGAAGGGTATGCGGCTTAGAGGGGATAGCAATCAGCCCCAGCATTTT; cdr3_aa: CASSVLGKGMRLRGDSNQPQHF
j_call: TRBJ2-3; v_call: TRBV7-9; cdr3_length: 14; clone_size: .; d_call: TRBD2; cdr3_nt: TGTGCCAGCAGCCCAGAGCGGGACACAGATACGCAGTATTTT; cdr3_aa: CASSPERDTDTQYF
j_call: TRBJ2-1; v_call: TRBV13; cdr3_length: 17; clone_size: .; d_call: TRBD1; cdr3_nt: TGTGCCAGCAGCTCTCTCGTGGGACAGGGGGCGCAGAGTGAGCAGTTCTTC; cdr3_aa: CASSSLVGQGAQSEQFF
j_call: TRBJ2-5; v_call: TRBV20-1; cdr3_length: 11; clone_size: few; d_call: .; cdr3_nt: TGCAGTGCTTTTAGAGGAGAGACCCAGTACTTC; cdr3_aa: CSAFRGETQYF
j_call: TRBJ2-4; v_call: TRBV29-1; cdr3_length: 15; clone_size: .; d_call: .; cdr3_nt: TGCAGCGTTGAAGATCTAGGACATCCCAAAAACATTCAGTACTTC; cdr3_aa: CSVEDLGHPKNIQYF
j_call: TRBJ1-6; v_call: TRBV7-3; cdr3_length: 16; clone_size: .; d_call: .; cdr3_nt: TGTGCCAGCAGCTTAGAGGGCTTTATAAGTAATTCACCCCTCCACTTT; cdr3_aa: CASSLEGFISNSPLHF
j_call: TRBJ2-7; v_call: TRBV18; cdr3_length: 13; clone_size: .; d_call: TRBD1; cdr3_nt: TGTGACAGCTCACTAACAGGGGGCCCCGAGCAGTACTTC; cdr3_aa: CDSSLTGGPEQYF
j_call: TRBJ2-3; v_call: TRBV6-5; cdr3_length: 14; clone_size: .; d_call: .; cdr3_nt: TGTGCCACCTCTTACGGGGCCTTTACAGATACGCAGTATTTT; cdr3_aa: CATSYGAFTDTQYF
j_call: TRBJ1-6; v_call: TRBV5-4; cdr3_length: 15; clone_size: few; d_call: TRBD1; cdr3_nt: TGTGCCAGCAGCTTGTCTGGGACAGGGAGTTCACCCCTCCACTTT; cdr3_aa: CASSLSGTGSSPLHF
j_call: TRBJ1-5; v_call: TRBV18; cdr3_length: 13; clone_size: medium-sized; d_call: .; cdr3_nt: TGTGCCAGCTCACCCCAGCGGGATCAGCCCCAGCATTTT; cdr3_aa: CASSPQRDQPQHF
j_call: TRBJ2-2; v_call: TRBV4-1; cdr3_length: 15; clone_size: medium-sized; d_call: TRBD2; cdr3_nt: TGCGCCAGCAGCCAAGGCGGGGGGCGTCCCGGGGAGCTGTTTTTT; cdr3_aa: CASSQGGGRPGELFF
j_call: TRBJ2-5; v_call: TRBV20-1; cdr3_length: 15; clone_size: .; d_call: TRBD2; cdr3_nt: TGCAGTGCTAGATCTAGCGGGGGGTTCCAAGAGACCCAGTACTTC; cdr3_aa: CSARSSGGFQETQYF